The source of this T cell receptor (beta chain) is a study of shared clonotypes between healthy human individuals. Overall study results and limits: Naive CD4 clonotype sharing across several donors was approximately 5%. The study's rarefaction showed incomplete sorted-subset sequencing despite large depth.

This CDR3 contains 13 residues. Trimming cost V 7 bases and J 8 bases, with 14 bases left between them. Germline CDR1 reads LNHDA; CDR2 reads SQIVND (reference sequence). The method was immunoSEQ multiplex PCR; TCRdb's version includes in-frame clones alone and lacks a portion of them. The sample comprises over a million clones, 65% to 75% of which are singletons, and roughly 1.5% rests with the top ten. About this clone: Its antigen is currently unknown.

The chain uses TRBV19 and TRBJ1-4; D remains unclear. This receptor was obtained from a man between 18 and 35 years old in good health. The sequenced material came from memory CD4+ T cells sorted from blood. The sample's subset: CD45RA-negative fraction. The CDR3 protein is CASKDRADEKLFF. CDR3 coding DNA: TGTGCCAGTAAGGACCGGGCAGACGAAAAACTGTTTTTT.